A single sample gave rise to the 15 T cell receptor beta chains below, sequenced in a study of T cells in Graves' hyperthyroidism and ophthalmopathy. From RNA transcripts, TCR beta CDR3 regions were amplified. The primer set for the first-round RT-PCR of the TCR CDR3 was HTBI. TCRdb re-called the multiplex PCR reads through MiXCR, storing one row per CDR3 protein. The sample carries 730,000 or so distinct CDR3 sequences, approximately 19% recorded once. The sequenced sample was blood. The receptors come from a woman between 50 and 59 years old with Graves' hyperthyroidism that later progressed to Graves' ophthalmopathy.

This clonotype was observed many times. This rearrangement joins TRBV7-2 to TRBJ2-1; D unclear. Germline V gives CDR1 SGHTA, CDR2 FQGNSA. V dropped 5 bases and J dropped 2 bases, with 13 bases sitting between them. The CDR3 is made up of 15 amino acids. CDR3 in amino acids: CASSPSRITYNEQFF. The CDR3 DNA reads as TGTGCCAGCAGCCCGTCGCGGATCACCTACAATGAGCAGTTCTTC.

This chain connects TRBV5-1 to TRBJ1-2, with D unresolved. This CDR3 is 20 amino acids long. The ends were cut back, 3 bases at V and 3 bases at J, with 30 bases in the middle. Germline V gene sequence: CDR1 SGHRS, CDR2 YFSETQ. CDR3 nucleotides: TGCGCCAGCAGCTCTCTTAGTGAAACCACGGACGGAAGACTTGACTATGGCTACACCTTC. Protein product: CASSSLSETTDGRLDYGYTF.

This clonotype was counted only a few times. The chain combines TRBV6-1 with TRBJ2-1; D perhaps matches TRBD1 (5 bases). Germline V gene sequence: CDR1 MNHNS, CDR2 SASEGT. This CDR3 has 11 amino acids. The germline V and J ends were trimmed by 7 bases and 5 bases, with 6 bases remaining between them. CDR3 sequence: CASTTDNEQFF. CDR3 in DNA: TGTGCCAGCACGACAGACAATGAGCAGTTCTTC.

This clonotype occurred a few times. The CDR3 reads CAWNIPGQGNGYTF. The CDR3 coding sequence is TGTGCCTGGAATATACCGGGACAGGGCAATGGCTACACCTTC. The rearrangement uses TRBV30 and TRBJ1-2; 9 bases are shared with TRBD1. The CDR3 spans 14 residues. Germline V lookup: CDR1 GTSNPN, CDR2 SVGIG (reference sequence). After removal of 4 bases from V and 6 bases from J, the junction contained 9 bases not matched to a gene.

The genes are TRBV11-2 and TRBJ2-7; a weak D match, TRBD1 (6 bases). Per the germline V gene, CDR1 is SGHAT and CDR2 is FQNNGV. The CDR3 covers 15 residues. The V and J ends lost 4 bases and 0 bases respectively, with 13 bases between them. In DNA, the CDR3 is TGTGCCAGCAGCTCGACAAGGGGGAGCTCCTACGAGCAGTACTTC. This encodes CASSSTRGSSYEQYF.

This clonotype was picked up a small number of times. The gene calls are TRBV7-8 and TRBJ1-5, with D maybe TRBD1 (6 bases). The germline gives CDR1 SGHVS, CDR2 FQNEAQ. The CDR3 totals 16 residues. V was cut by 2 bases and J by 6 bases, with 17 bases left in between. The CDR3 reads CASSLPGGLLGQPQHF. The CDR3 DNA reads TGTGCCAGCAGCTTACCCGGGGGGCTGTTAGGTCAGCCCCAGCATTTT.

The genes are TRBV18 and TRBJ1-4; maybe TRBD1 (6 bases). From germline, CDR1 is KGHSH and CDR2 LQKENI. V lost 3 bases and J 3 bases, leaving 17 bases between the germline ends. The CDR3 has 17 residues. For the CDR3, the DNA is TGTGCCAGCTCACCGGACTATATGGGGGCGGCTAATGAAAAACTGTTTTTT. Translated: CASSPDYMGAANEKLFF.

Turning to this clonotype: At one of its ends the junction is not consistent with the germline gene, which may arise from a read error. The rearrangement uses TRBV20-1 and TRBJ1-2; TRBD1 matches at 7 bases. The length of the CDR3 is 12 residues. Germline values: CDR1 DFQATT, CDR2 SNEGSKA (reference sequence). The chain's CDR3 is CLGGNPVRGYTF. CDR3 DNA sequence: TGTCTAGGGGGCAATCCCGTCCGGGGCTACACCTTC.

This clonotype turned up a few times. This may be a read error: a much more frequent sequence differs by one nucleotide. The V gene is TRBV6-2 or TRBV6-3, the J gene TRBJ2-7, with TRBD1 matching 7 bases. There are 17 residues in the CDR3. Germline CDR1 and CDR2: MNHEY and SVGEGT. CDR3 in amino acids: CASGYHRRTGASDEQYF. The CDR3 DNA reads TGTGCCAGCGGTTACCACCGTCGAACAGGGGCGAGCGACGAGCAGTACTTC.

This clonotype was picked up a small number of times. The chain employs TRBV4-2 and TRBJ2-1, with 12 bases matching TRBD2. CDR3 length: 17 amino acids. V lost 1 base to trimming and J lost 6 bases; unmatched junction nucleotides: 7. The germline gives CDR1 LGHNA, CDR2 YNFKEQ. DNA for the CDR3: TGTGCCAGCAGCCAAGTTGGTTCGACTAGCGGGGGCAATGAGCAGTTCTTC. Translated, it gives CASSQVGSTSGGNEQFF.

This clonotype came up a few times. The V and J genes are TRBV6-2 or TRBV6-3 and TRBJ2-1; D not certain. The CDR3 contains 16 residues. Trimming left V 0 bases short and J 0 bases short, with 9 bases between. CDR1 is MNHEY and CDR2 is SVGEGT in the germline V gene. CDR3 loop: CASSYSTGPSYNEQFF. CDR3 sequence (DNA): TGTGCCAGCAGTTACTCAACCGGGCCCTCCTACAATGAGCAGTTCTTC.

This chain links TRBV18 with TRBJ1-3; D is uncertain. The germline gives CDR1 KGHSH, CDR2 LQKENI. The V gene lost 3 bases and the J gene lost 0 bases, with 6 bases spanning the gap. The length of the CDR3 is 14 residues. CDR3 nucleotide sequence: TGTGCCAGCTCACCTGACTTCTCTGGAAACACCATATATTTT. Its translation is CASSPDFSGNTIYF.

This clonotype was detected many times. V is TRBV9 and J is TRBJ2-1; no clear D gene. Deletions cut 2 bases from V and 5 bases from J, with 5 bases between. Germline CDR1 and CDR2: SGDLS and YYNGEE. This CDR3 has 12 residues. The CDR3 coding sequence is TGTGCCAGCAGCGTCAGCGACAATGAGCAGTTCTTC. Amino acid sequence: CASSVSDNEQFF.

The rearrangement joins TRBV5-1 to TRBJ2-7; 11 bases fit TRBD1. J was trimmed by 4 bases and V by 3 bases; bases with no gene match: 9. The length of the CDR3 is 16 residues. Germline CDR1 and CDR2: SGHRS and YFSETQ. The CDR3 coding sequence is TGCGCCAGCAGCTCCCACCGAGGACAGGGGGCATACGAGCAGTACTTC. Protein product: CASSSHRGQGAYEQYF. The entire variable domain, with the rest obtained from reference TRBV5-1 and TRBJ2-7, is as follows: KAGVTQTPRYLIKTRGQQVTLSCSPISGHRSVSWYQQTPGQGLQFLFEYFSETQRNKGNFPGRFSGRQFSNSRSEMNVSTLELGDSALYLCASSSHRGQGAYEQYFGPGTRLTVT.

The CDR3 sequence: CASRETGGRTEAFF. The CDR3, as DNA: TGCGCCAGCAGAGAGACAGGGGGGCGGACTGAAGCTTTCTTT. The chain combines TRBV5-1 with TRBJ1-1; 9 bases are shared with TRBD1. The V gene end was trimmed by 5 bases and the J gene end by 5 bases; junction bases not matched to a gene: 7. CDR1 SGHRS and CDR2 YFSETQ come from the germline V gene. This CDR3 is built from 14 residues.